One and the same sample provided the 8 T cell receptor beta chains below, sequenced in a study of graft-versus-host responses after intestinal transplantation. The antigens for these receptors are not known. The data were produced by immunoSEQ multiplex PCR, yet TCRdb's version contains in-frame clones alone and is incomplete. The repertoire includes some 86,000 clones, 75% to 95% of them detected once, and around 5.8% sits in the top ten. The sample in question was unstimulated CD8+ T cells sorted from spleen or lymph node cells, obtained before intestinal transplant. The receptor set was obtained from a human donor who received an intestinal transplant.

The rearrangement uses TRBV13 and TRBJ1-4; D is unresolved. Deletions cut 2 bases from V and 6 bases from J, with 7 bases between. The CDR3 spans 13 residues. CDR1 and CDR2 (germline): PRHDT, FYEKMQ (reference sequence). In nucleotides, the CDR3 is TGTGCCAGCAGCTTACAAGCCGATGAAAAACTGTTTTTT. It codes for CASSLQADEKLFF.

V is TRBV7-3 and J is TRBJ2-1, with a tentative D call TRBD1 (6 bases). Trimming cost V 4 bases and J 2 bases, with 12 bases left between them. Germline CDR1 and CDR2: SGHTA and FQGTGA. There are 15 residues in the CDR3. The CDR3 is CASSSQGQTYNEQFF. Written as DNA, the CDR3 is TGTGCCAGCAGCTCCCAAGGACAGACCTACAATGAGCAGTTCTTC.

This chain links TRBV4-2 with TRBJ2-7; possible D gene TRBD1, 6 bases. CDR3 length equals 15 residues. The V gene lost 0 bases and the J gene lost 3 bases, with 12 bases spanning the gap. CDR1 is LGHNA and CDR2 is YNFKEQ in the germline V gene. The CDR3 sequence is CASSQEVRGNYEQYF. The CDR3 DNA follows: TGTGCCAGCAGCCAAGAGGTGAGGGGGAACTACGAGCAGTACTTC.

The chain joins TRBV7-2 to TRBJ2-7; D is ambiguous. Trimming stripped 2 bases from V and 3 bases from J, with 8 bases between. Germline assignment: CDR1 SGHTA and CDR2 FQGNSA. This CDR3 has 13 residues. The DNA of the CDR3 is TGTGCCAGCAGCTTACCACCTTACTACGAGCAGTACTTC. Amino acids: CASSLPPYYEQYF. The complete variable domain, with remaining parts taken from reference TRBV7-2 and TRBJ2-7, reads GAGVSQSPSNKVTEKGKDVELRCDPISGHTALYWYRQSLGQGLEFLIYFQGNSAPDKSGLPSDRFSAERTGGSVSTLTIQRTQQEDSAVYLCASSLPPYYEQYFGPGTRLTVT.

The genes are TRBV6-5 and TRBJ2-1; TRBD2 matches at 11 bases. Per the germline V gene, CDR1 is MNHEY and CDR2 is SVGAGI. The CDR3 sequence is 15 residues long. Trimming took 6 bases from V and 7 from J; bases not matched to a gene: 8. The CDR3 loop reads CASRRGGLAVNEQFF. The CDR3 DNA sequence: TGTGCCAGCAGAAGAGGGGGACTAGCGGTAAATGAGCAGTTCTTC.

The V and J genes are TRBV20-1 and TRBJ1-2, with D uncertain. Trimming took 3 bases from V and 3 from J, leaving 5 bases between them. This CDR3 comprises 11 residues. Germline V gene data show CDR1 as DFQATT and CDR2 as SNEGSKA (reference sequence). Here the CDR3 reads CSARRDYGYTF. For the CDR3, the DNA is TGCAGTGCTAGGAGGGACTATGGCTACACCTTC.

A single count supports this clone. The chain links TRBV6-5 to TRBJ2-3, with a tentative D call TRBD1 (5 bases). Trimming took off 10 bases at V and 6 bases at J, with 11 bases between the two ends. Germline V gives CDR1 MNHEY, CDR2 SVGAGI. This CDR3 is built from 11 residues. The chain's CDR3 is CAIGAGDTQYF. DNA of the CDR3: TGTGCCATTGGCGCAGGGGATACGCAGTATTTT.

The CDR3 nucleotides are TGTGCCAGCAGCCGAGGGACAACCTCCAATGAGCAGTTCTTC. Translating gives CASSRGTTSNEQFF. The chain couples TRBV4-2 to TRBJ2-1, with D perhaps matching TRBD1 (6 bases). The CDR3 consists of 14 residues. Germline V gene data show CDR1 as LGHNA and CDR2 as YNFKEQ. The ends were cut back, 4 bases at V and 6 bases at J, with 13 bases in the middle.